The following is a T cell receptor (beta chain) sequence with its context. Its specificity is not known. This sample was taken from a study of shared clonotypes between healthy human individuals. The study's findings and limits: Estimated richness was generally greater in naive than memory subsets. Clonotype sharing levels among donors were expected to vary with sequencing depth. Non-shared clonotypes had lower generation probabilities than those shared by all four donors.

The repertoire was sequenced with immunoSEQ multiplex PCR; TCRdb's copy has only in-frame clones and lacks some. The table includes 110,000 or so clones, approximately 70% detected once. The CDR3 has 12 residues. Germline loops: CDR1 ENHRY, CDR2 SYGVKD. The V and J ends lost 10 bases and 6 bases, in that order; junction bases with no gene match: 9. Sample: memory CD8+ T cells sorted from blood. Subset defined: CD45RO+ cells pooled with CCR7-negative TemRA cells. This TCR derives from a woman in her twenties or thirties in good health. The chain is built from TRBV10-3 and TRBJ2-7, with 7 bases identical to TRBD1. The CDR3 DNA sequence: TGTGCCAGCCGACAGGGCCTCAGCGAGCAGTACTTC. This translates into CASRQGLSEQYF.